The source of this TCR beta chain is a study of shared clonotypes between healthy human individuals. The DNA input per sorted-subset replicate PCR was roughly 0.2 ug, corresponding to some 33,000 T cell genomes. Original methodology: With immunoSEQ giving junction-only sequences and no quality scores, filtering differed. Profiled with immunoSEQ multiplex PCR; TCRdb holds only in-frame clones, not every one. That table is the source of V, J and clone size, and D and trimming were worked out from the DNA. Counted here are 500,000 or so clones, about 96% occurring once; the ten biggest clones make up under 0.065%. Study-wide results and caveats: Rarefaction demonstrated incomplete sorted-subset sequencing despite large depth. Roughly 5% of naive CD4 clonotypes were common to a handful of donors.

Germline-derived CDR1 and CDR2 are SGHRS and YFSETQ. This CDR3 has 15 amino acids. Trimming removed 5 bases from V and 4 bases from J; junction bases left unmatched: 5. Regarding this clone: As yet, its antigen is unknown.

The rearrangement joins TRBV5-1 to TRBJ2-2; TRBD2 matches at 10 bases. This TCR came from a young woman in good health. Sequences were obtained from naive CD4+ T cells sorted from blood. Subset specified: CD45RA+ positively selected. Here the CDR3 DNA reads TGCGCCAGCAGTCTAGCGGGAGCGCCCACCGGGGAGCTGTTTTTT. Translating gives CASSLAGAPTGELFF.